The 16 T cell receptor beta chains below come from one sample, sequenced in a study of CD8 T cells in ankylosing spondylitis. TCRdb fed the 5' RACE reads into MiXCR, producing one record per CDR3 protein. Here the sample spans roughly 150,000 distinct CDR3 sequences, around a third being singletons. The material sequenced was synovial fluid, either unsorted or a sorted T cell fraction (not recorded which). The origin of the receptors is a male donor with ankylosing spondylitis.

This clonotype occurred a few times. The chain is built from TRBV27 and TRBJ2-1; 10 bases align to TRBD2. CDR3 size: 19 residues. Per the germline V gene, CDR1 is MNHEY and CDR2 is SMNVEV (reference sequence). V dropped 3 bases and J dropped 4; count of bases not matched to a gene: 15. Written as DNA, the CDR3 is TGTGCCAGCAGTTTGGGAGGATGGCTAGCGGGGGACCATTACAATGAGCAGTTCTTC. Translated: CASSLGGWLAGDHYNEQFF.

This chain links TRBV15 with TRBJ1-1; 10 positions agree with TRBD1. Unmatched junction bases numbered 11, after V lost 5 bases and J lost 8 bases. This CDR3 spans 15 amino acids. The germline CDR1 and CDR2 sequences are LNHNV and YYDKDF (reference sequence). CDR3 residues: CATSGPGQGFREAFF. DNA of the CDR3: TGTGCCACCAGCGGTCCGGGACAGGGGTTCCGGGAAGCTTTCTTT. Looking up the rest from reference TRBV15 and TRBJ1-1 gives the full variable domain: DAMVIQNPRYQVTQFGKPVTLSCSQTLNHNVMYWYQQKSSQAPKLLFHYYDKDFNNEADTPDNFQSRRPNTSFCFLDIRSPGLGDTAMYLCATSGPGQGFREAFFGQGTRLTVV.

The chain links TRBV20-1 to TRBJ2-5; no clear D gene. Germline V gene data show CDR1 as DFQATT and CDR2 as SNEGSKA (reference sequence). The CDR3 has 14 residues. The V and J ends lost 0 bases and 3 bases respectively, with 11 bases between them. In DNA form, the CDR3 reads TGCAGTGCTAGAGATCGCTTGGGGAAAGAGACCCAGTACTTC. Protein product: CSARDRLGKETQYF.

This clonotype was seen a few times. The rearrangement uses TRBV4-3 and TRBJ2-1; D is possibly TRBD2 (6 bases). Germline-derived CDR1 and CDR2 are LGHNA and YSLEER. The CDR3 has 15 amino acids. V lost 0 bases and J 6 bases, leaving 12 bases between the germline ends. The CDR3 region has the DNA TGCGCCAGCAGCCAAGAAGGAGGGCCCGTCAATGAGCAGTTCTTC. Its protein product is CASSQEGGPVNEQFF.

Many counts were recorded for this clonotype. The J gene is TRBJ2-3, the V gene TRBV3-1; D is unclear. The CDR3 sequence is 12 residues long. Germline CDR1 LGHDT, CDR2 YNNKEL (reference sequence). The V end lost 4 bases, the J end lost 9 bases, and 11 bases lay between the germline ends. Here the CDR3 reads CASSLIAQTQYF. DNA of the CDR3: TGTGCCAGCAGCCTGATAGCCCAAACGCAGTATTTT.

This clonotype was counted at least ten times. The chain carries TRBV10-3 and TRBJ2-1; no definite D call. CDR3 size: 14 residues. The V end lost 3 bases, the J end lost 4 bases, and 10 bases lay between the germline ends. In germline, CDR1 is ENHRY, CDR2 SYGVKD. CDR3 nucleotides: TGTGCCATCAGTGACGCCGTGGGTTACAATGAGCAGTTCTTC. This codes for CAISDAVGYNEQFF.

V gene TRBV5-1 combines with J gene TRBJ2-7; TRBD1 matches at 8 bases. The CDR3 length is 15 residues. Losses at the gene ends were 4 bases for V and 0 bases for J; bases not matched to a gene: 6. CDR1 SGHRS and CDR2 YFSETQ come from the germline V gene. The CDR3 nucleotides read TGCGCCAGCAGCGACAGACAGGGGTACTCCTACGAGCAGTACTTC. Translation gives CASSDRQGYSYEQYF.

This clonotype was counted a few times. The chain has TRBV5-1 and TRBJ2-2, with 10 bases identical to TRBD2. In germline, CDR1 is SGHRS, CDR2 YFSETQ. This CDR3 has 16 residues. V lost 4 bases to trimming and J lost 3 bases; unmatched junction nucleotides: 6. The CDR3 reads CASSPGLAVYTGELFF. The CDR3 DNA sequence: TGCGCCAGCAGCCCCGGACTAGCGGTTTACACCGGGGAGCTGTTTTTT.

Remarks on this clonotype: The conserved phenylalanine or tryptophan normally closing the CDR3 is absent here, so this likely arose from a read error. The limits of the CDR3 on the DNA are not certain, so only TCRdb's listed CDR3 is given. The chain uses TRBV6-1 and TRBJ2-3; the listed D gene, TRBD2, was not tested against the DNA. The germline V gene has CDR1 MNHNS and CDR2 SASEGT. The CDR3 comprises 15 residues, both ends counted. The CDR3 region is CASSPGTSGRPATQL.

V usage is TRBV29-1 and J usage is TRBJ2-5; D call uncertain. CDR1 is SQVTM, CDR2 ANQGSEA, per germline. Trimming pared 3 bases from V and 1 base from J, leaving 9 bases between. CDR3 length: 13 amino acids. DNA for the CDR3: TGCAGCGTTGATGACATAACCCAAGAGACCCAGTACTTC. It is translated as CSVDDITQETQYF.

By share, this clonotype counts as medium-sized (0.01 to 0.1%). CDR3 coding DNA: TGTGCCAGCAGTGCCCCTCCTTCACCCCTCCACTTT. Its protein product is CASSAPPSPLHF. The chain is built from TRBV12-3 or TRBV12-4 and TRBJ1-6, with unresolved D. Trimming shortened V by 5 bases and J by 9 bases, and 8 bases separated the two germline ends. The CDR3 loop spans 12 amino acids.

V and J are TRBV5-6 and TRBJ2-5, with TRBD2 matching over 9 bases. The CDR3 is 17 residues long. V gave up 3 bases and J gave up 2 bases; unmatched junction bases: 11. From germline, CDR1 is SGHDT and CDR2 YYEEEE. CDR3 amino acids: CASSSMGAGGEQETQYF. The CDR3 nucleotides are TGTGCCAGCAGCTCTATGGGCGCGGGGGGGGAACAAGAGACCCAGTACTTC.

The rearrangement uses TRBV28 and TRBJ2-7; D remains ambiguous. Germline V gives CDR1 MDHEN, CDR2 SYDVKM. V shed 4 bases and J shed 0 bases, with 19 bases lying between them. The CDR3 contains 17 residues. CDR3 nucleotide sequence: TGTGCCAGCAGTTCGCCCCCAAAGGTAGGGTTCTCCTACGAGCAGTACTTC. It is translated as CASSSPPKVGFSYEQYF. Looking up the rest from reference TRBV28 and TRBJ2-7 gives the full variable domain: DVKVTQSSRYLVKRTGEKVFLECVQDMDHENMFWYRQDPGLGLRLIYFSYDVKMKEKGDIPEGYSVSREKKERFSLILESASTNQTSMYLCASSSPPKVGFSYEQYFGPGTRLTVT.

The chain carries TRBV20-1 and TRBJ1-2; D unclear. The CDR3 covers 12 residues. Germline V gives CDR1 DFQATT, CDR2 SNEGSKA (reference sequence). Trimming removed 4 bases from V and 1 base from J, with 7 bases in between. CDR3 nucleotide sequence: TGCAGTGCTACGATCGATAACTATGGCTACACCTTC. Amino acid sequence: CSATIDNYGYTF.

The chain has TRBV7-2 and TRBJ2-7; TRBD2 matches at 12 bases. V lost 5 bases and J lost 4; bases outside the gene matches: 9. This CDR3 contains 16 residues. Per the germline V gene, CDR1 is SGHTA and CDR2 is FQGNSA. The CDR3 DNA is TGTGCCAGCAGCACCCGGACTAGCGGGACGGGGTACGAGCAGTACTTC. As protein: CASSTRTSGTGYEQYF.

This clonotype appeared a few times. This chain connects TRBV7-9 to TRBJ2-1; TRBD2 might be the D (5 bases). CDR1 and CDR2 from the germline V gene are SEHNR and FQNEAQ (reference sequence). This CDR3 is built from 16 residues. Trimming stripped 6 bases from V and 5 bases from J, with 20 bases between. CDR3 in DNA: TGTGCCAGCAGGGCGCTAGGGCTAGCCCCCCACAATGAGCAGTTCTTC. Translation: CASRALGLAPHNEQFF.